Listed below are T cell receptor beta chains from one sample, sequenced in a study of siplizumab effects on memory and regulatory T cells. This table comes from immunoSEQ multiplex PCR, and its TCRdb copy is limited to in-frame clones, with some not included. The sample carries around 100,000 clones, nearly 95% recorded once. Material: non-Treg CD4+ T cells sorted from blood. These TCRs come from a human donor in good health. Both conserved end residues are part of each CDR3. D genes are given only for firm matches. Only some rows state a clone size, as once, few, many or a class for expanded clones.

CASIARAGSPNEQFF | TGCGCCAGCATAGCCCGGGCAGGGTCCCCAAATGAGCAGTTCTTC | once | - | TRBJ2-1 | TRBV5-1
CSVDRAGGEQYF | TGCAGCGTTGATAGGGCGGGAGGCGAGCAGTACTTC | - | TRBD2 | TRBJ2-7 | TRBV29-1
CAIGRGTHDLNEQFF | TGTGCCATCGGGCGCGGGACTCACGACCTCAATGAGCAGTTCTTC | - | - | TRBJ2-1 | TRBV10-3
CSASTSQQQFF | TGCAGTGCTAGTACGTCCCAGCAGCAGTTCTTC | - | - | TRBJ2-1 | TRBV20-1
CSARDDYEQYF | TGCAGTGCTAGAGACGATTACGAGCAGTACTTC | - | - | TRBJ2-7 | TRBV20-1
CAWSNGQGGNTIYF | TGTGCCTGGAGTAATGGACAGGGTGGAAACACCATATATTTT | - | TRBD1 | TRBJ1-3 | TRBV30
CASRKNPGDTQYF | TGTGCCAGCAGAAAAAACCCGGGGGATACGCAGTATTTT | - | - | TRBJ2-3 | TRBV6-4
CASSQDTSGSGELFF | TGCGCCAGCAGCCAAGACACTAGCGGGTCCGGGGAGCTGTTTTTT | - | TRBD2 | TRBJ2-2 | TRBV4-1
CASSLGTGTGYSYEQYF | TGTGCCAGCAGCTTAGGCACCGGGACAGGGTACTCCTACGAGCAGTACTTC | - | TRBD1 | TRBJ2-7 | TRBV7-8
CASSYDRDRAYEQYF | TGTGCCAGCAGTTACGACCGGGACAGGGCATACGAGCAGTACTTC | - | TRBD1 | TRBJ2-7 | TRBV6-5
CASSFDRGYEQYF | TGTGCCAGCAGCTTTGACAGGGGCTACGAGCAGTACTTC | - | TRBD1 | TRBJ2-7 | TRBV7-3
CASSINPPAGAAGELFF | TGTGCCAGTAGCATAAACCCCCCGGCGGGAGCCGCCGGGGAGCTGTTTTTT | - | TRBD2 | TRBJ2-2 | TRBV19
CASSKATGSYEQYF | TGCGCCAGCAGCAAAGCGACAGGGAGCTACGAGCAGTACTTC | - | TRBD1 | TRBJ2-7 | TRBV5-1
CAWNVGSSGGTDTQYF | TGTGCCTGGAATGTAGGGTCTAGCGGGGGCACAGATACGCAGTATTTT | - | TRBD2 | TRBJ2-3 | TRBV30
CASRTTGTGGDYGYTF | TGTGCCAGCAGGACGACCGGGACAGGGGGCGATTATGGCTACACCTTC | - | TRBD1 | TRBJ1-2 | TRBV5-6
CASSRDGYEQYF | TGTGCCAGCAGCCGGGACGGCTACGAGCAGTACTTC | - | - | TRBJ2-7 | TRBV7-9
CASSVRPSAETQYF | TGTGCCAGCAGTGTTCGACCGTCCGCGGAGACCCAGTACTTC | - | - | TRBJ2-5 | TRBV6-1
CASSYEGRFTEAFF | TGTGCCAGCAGTTACGAGGGGCGTTTCACTGAAGCTTTCTTT | - | - | TRBJ1-1 | TRBV6-5
CASSLLGQGAYNEQFF | TGTGCCAGCAGTTTATTGGGACAGGGGGCATACAATGAGCAGTTCTTC | - | TRBD1 | TRBJ2-1 | TRBV27
CASSQLGVTEAFF | TGCGCCAGCAGCCAACTTGGGGTTACTGAAGCTTTCTTT | - | - | TRBJ1-1 | TRBV4-3
CASSLQIPGRFTGELFF | TGTGCCAGCAGTTTACAGATCCCGGGCAGATTCACCGGGGAGCTGTTTTTT | - | - | TRBJ2-2 | TRBV28
CASSQTSGRTGNTQYF | TGTGCCAGCAGCCAGACTAGCGGGAGGACGGGTAATACGCAGTATTTT | - | TRBD2 | TRBJ2-3 | TRBV9